These 31 T cell receptor beta chains share one sample of origin, sequenced in a study of read filtering for tumor transcriptome and immune sequencing (dated by TCRdb to the early 2020s). Sequenced using an Illumina HiSeq 4000. TCR libraries were constructed from 350 to 400 ng RNA using the Immunoverse kit, and molecular barcoded adaptors covering alpha/delta and beta/gamma chains were employed. TCRdb took the public reads, trimmed them with fastp at Q25, ran MiXCR for clone calling and kept in-frame beta chains. Each CDR3 protein gets just one entry, which takes the most common genes and DNA from the rows behind it. Counted in this sample were approximately 140,000 distinct CDR3 sequences; about 13% of them appeared once. The ten largest clones represent about 7.7% of the sample. Sequencing was performed on a population of CD138-negative cells sorted from bone marrow. Per the publication, the cell subset or site label means: bone marrow mononuclear cells depleted of CD138+ plasma/myeloma cells by negative magnetic selection. These TCRs come from a donor at least 40 years old with multiple myeloma.

This clonotype was observed many times. V usage is TRBV20-1 and J usage is TRBJ2-1; unclear D gene. The V and J ends lost 0 bases and 0 bases respectively, with 12 bases between them. Germline assignment: CDR1 DFQATT and CDR2 SNEGSKA (reference sequence). The CDR3 sequence is 16 residues long. The CDR3 coding sequence is TGCAGTGCTAGAGATACAGCGCGCCGCTCCTACAATGAGCAGTTCTTC. It codes for CSARDTARRSYNEQFF.

The CDR3 nucleotides read TGCGCCAGCAGCCAGCAGCGGGACGTCCGTTACAATGAGCAGTTCTTC. It specifies CASSQQRDVRYNEQFF. The chain has TRBV4-3 and TRBJ2-1; TRBD2 aligns across 7 bases. V trimming: 3 bases; J trimming: 4 bases; junction bases outside the gene matches: 9. Per the germline V gene, CDR1 is LGHNA and CDR2 is YSLEER. The length of the CDR3 is 16 residues.

The V call is TRBV12-3 or TRBV12-4, the J call TRBJ1-1; D may be TRBD1 (5 bases). Trimming shortened V by 6 bases and J by 0 bases, and 17 bases separated the two germline ends. The CDR3 consists of 16 residues. This CDR3 is CASSRRTGVMNTEAFF. The CDR3 coding sequence is TGTGCCAGCAGCCGCCGGACGGGGGTGATGAACACTGAAGCTTTCTTT.

This clonotype was observed many times. The rearrangement joins TRBV27 to TRBJ2-7, with a weak D call TRBD1 (6 bases). The germline V gene has CDR1 MNHEY and CDR2 SMNVEV (reference sequence). The CDR3 extends over 15 amino acids. Deletions cut 5 bases from V and 6 bases from J, with 20 bases between. Here the CDR3 reads CASSPKGVPSLEQYF. DNA of the CDR3: TGTGCCAGCAGTCCGAAGGGGGTCCCCTCTCTCGAGCAGTACTTC.

This clonotype was found many times. The chain carries TRBV20-1 and TRBJ2-3; 9 bases align to TRBD2. This CDR3 is 15 amino acids long. Germline loops: CDR1 DFQATT, CDR2 SNEGSKA (reference sequence). J gave up 3 bases and V 4 bases, and 8 bases lay outside the gene matches. The CDR3 region has the DNA TGCAGTGCTAAGGCGGCTAGCGGGAAGACAGATACGCAGTATTTT. Amino acids: CSAKAASGKTDTQYF.

This clonotype showed up many times. The V call is TRBV29-1, the J call TRBJ2-1; 10 bases line up with TRBD2. The trim removed 4 bases at V and 7 bases at J, leaving 7 bases unmatched. CDR1 and CDR2 from the germline V gene are SQVTM and ANQGSEA. The CDR3 covers 14 residues. The CDR3 here is CSVVLAGVGNEQFF. For the CDR3, the DNA is TGCAGCGTTGTCCTAGCGGGAGTAGGGAATGAGCAGTTCTTC.

This clonotype has a count of ten or more. CDR3 DNA sequence: TGTGCCAGCAGTCGACTAGCGGGAGTTGAGCAGTTCTTC. Protein: CASSRLAGVEQFF. The V and J genes are TRBV12-3 or TRBV12-4 and TRBJ2-1; TRBD2 aligns across 12 bases. CDR3 size: 13 residues. The trim removed 5 bases at V and 9 bases at J, leaving 2 bases unmatched.

A single count supports this clonotype. It may be a read error: a sequence one base away is much more abundant. The chain combines TRBV5-1 with TRBJ1-1; TRBD1 agrees at 7 bases. Germline V gene lookup returns CDR1 SGHRS and CDR2 YFSETQ. The junction had 6 bases not matched to a gene; V was cut back by 3 bases and J by 4 bases. The CDR3 covers 14 residues. In nucleotides, the CDR3 is TGCGCCAGCAGCTGGGACAGCGGGAGCACTGAAGCTTTCTTT. This sequence encodes CASSWDSGSTEAFF.

This clonotype was seen many times. CDR3 loop: CASSPRQLETQYF. The CDR3 DNA reads TGTGCCAGCAGCCCAAGACAGTTAGAGACCCAGTACTTC. J is TRBJ2-5 and V is TRBV7-9, with a possible D match to TRBD1 (5 bases). Germline values: CDR1 SEHNR, CDR2 FQNEAQ (reference sequence). The CDR3 runs 13 residues. Trimming shortened V by 5 bases and J by 4 bases, and 11 bases separated the two germline ends.

As concerns this clonotype: It may be a read error: a sequence one base away is much more abundant. The chain employs TRBV6-5 and TRBJ1-2, with TRBD1 matching over 7 bases. This CDR3 is 15 amino acids long. J was trimmed by 7 bases and V by 2 bases; bases with no gene match: 10. Per the germline V gene, CDR1 is MNHEY and CDR2 is SVGAGI. The CDR3 spells CASSYAPRQGLGYTF. For the CDR3, the DNA is TGTGCCAGCAGTTACGCCCCCCGACAGGGTCTTGGCTACACCTTC.

In this sample, this clonotype turned up a few times. This may come from a read error, since a much larger clone is one base off. Since no conserved phenylalanine or tryptophan closes the CDR3, a read error is the likely cause. The chain is built from TRBV2 and TRBJ2-2, with D unresolved. The germline CDR1 and CDR2 sequences are SNHLY and FYNNEI. V lost 7 bases to trimming and J lost 0 bases, with 9 bases between them. The CDR3 has 14 amino acids. CDR3 loop: CASMSATNTGELFL. The CDR3 nucleotides are TGTGCCAGCATGTCGGCTACGAACACCGGGGAGCTGTTTCTT.

The chain combines TRBV18 with TRBJ1-1, with D unclear. The CDR3 extends over 13 amino acids. V was cut by 3 bases and J by 4 bases, with 9 bases left in between. In germline, CDR1 is KGHSH, CDR2 LQKENI. CDR3 in DNA: TGTGCCAGCTCACCGGGAAGGGCCACTGAAGCTTTCTTT. Translation: CASSPGRATEAFF.

In this sample, this clonotype turned up many times. The V and J genes are TRBV11-1 and TRBJ2-7; 8 bases are a match to TRBD1. CDR1 is SGHAT, CDR2 FQDESV, per germline (reference sequence). V was pared by 5 bases and J by 1 base, with 7 bases of the junction left unmatched. This CDR3 spans 15 amino acids. The CDR3 DNA reads as TGTGCCAGCAGCCGCGGGACAGGTCGATCCTACGAGCAGTACTTC. It codes for CASSRGTGRSYEQYF.

As concerns this clonotype: A much more abundant neighbour one base away suggests this may be a read error. The DNA of the CDR3 is TGTGCCAGCATGGCACACCCACGGGCCGGGGAGCTGTCTTTT. This gives the protein CASMAHPRAGELSF. The rearrangement uses TRBV7-3 and TRBJ2-2; D is perhaps TRBD2 (5 bases). The CDR3 length is 14 residues. CDR1 and CDR2 (germline): SGHTA, FQGTGA.

This clonotype has at least ten counts. The J gene is TRBJ2-7, the V gene TRBV4-1; the match to TRBD1 covers 9 bases. CDR1 and CDR2 from the germline V gene are MGHRA and YSYEKL. V shed 0 bases and J 2 bases; nucleotides not matched to a gene: 5. The CDR3 extends over 16 amino acids. CDR3 residues: CASSQDVGTGTYEQYF. The CDR3 nucleotides are TGCGCCAGCAGCCAAGATGTCGGGACAGGGACCTACGAGCAGTACTTC.

Regarding this clonotype: A read error likely explains this, since a far larger clone differs by one base. The chain couples TRBV11-2 to TRBJ2-1; maybe TRBD2 (5 bases). The CDR3 consists of 17 residues. Germline CDR1 is SGHAT and CDR2 is FQNNGV. V lost 5 bases to trimming and J lost 0 bases, with 17 bases between them. CDR3: CASSLMLPEGSYNEQFF. The CDR3 nucleotides read TGTGCCAGCAGCCTAATGTTACCTGAGGGCTCCTACAATGAGCAGTTCTTC.

The J gene is TRBJ2-1, the V gene TRBV7-9, with 8 bases aligning to TRBD2. Germline V gene data show CDR1 as SEHNR and CDR2 as FQNEAQ (reference sequence). The CDR3 contains 17 residues. Trimming at V came to 0 bases and at J to 7 bases, leaving 11 bases not matched to a gene. CDR3 sequence: CASSLAPPAGAGNEQFF. Here the CDR3 DNA reads TGTGCCAGCAGCTTAGCACCACCAGCGGGAGCTGGGAATGAGCAGTTCTTC.

This clonotype was seen at least ten times. The chain couples TRBV20-1 to TRBJ2-5; a weak D match, TRBD1 (6 bases). V dropped 2 bases and J dropped 4 bases, with 14 bases sitting between them. The length of the CDR3 is 14 residues. Germline CDR1 DFQATT, CDR2 SNEGSKA (reference sequence). The CDR3 spells CSARRDWGLETQYF. The CDR3, as DNA: TGCAGTGCTAGACGTGACTGGGGGCTAGAGACCCAGTACTTC.

This clonotype was seen many times. This chain joins TRBV18 and TRBJ1-6; 7 positions agree with TRBD1. J lost 5 bases, V lost 3 bases, and 10 bases had no gene match. The CDR3 length is 17 residues. Germline CDR1 and CDR2: KGHSH and LQKENI. Here the CDR3 reads CASSPGYRGLHNSPLHF. The CDR3 nucleotides read TGTGCCAGCTCACCTGGATACAGGGGCCTCCATAATTCACCCCTCCACTTT.

This clonotype was picked up many times. The CDR3 coding sequence is TGTGCCAGCAAAAAGTCCGGACCGCGGAACACTGAAGCTTTCTTT. Its translation is CASKKSGPRNTEAFF. The gene calls are TRBV7-2 and TRBJ1-1; D ambiguous. V was pared by 7 bases and J by 1 base, with 16 bases between. Germline V lookup: CDR1 SGHTA, CDR2 FQGNSA. The CDR3 consists of 15 residues.

Notes on this clonotype: This sequence may be a read error, since a much larger clone differs from it by one base. This chain links TRBV9 with TRBJ2-2; D perhaps matches TRBD2 (6 bases). V lost 4 bases and J 2 bases, leaving 12 bases between the germline ends. The V gene's germline CDR1 is SGDLS and CDR2 YYNGEE. The CDR3 contains 15 residues. CDR3 in amino acids: CASSPTGSNTGELFF. The DNA for the CDR3 is TGTGCCAGCAGCCCTACCGGGAGCAACACCGGGGAGCTGTTTTTT.

In its sample, this clonotype was seen many times. The chain employs TRBV7-6 and TRBJ2-3; weak D call: TRBD2 (6 bases). The CDR3 has 12 residues. Germline-derived CDR1 and CDR2 are SGHVS and FNYEAQ. V lost 4 bases, J lost 8 bases, and 10 bases lay in between. The CDR3 nucleotides read TGTGCCAGCAGCTCTACCGGGGGTACGCAGTATTTT. Protein product: CASSSTGGTQYF.

The chain recombines TRBV6-5 with TRBJ1-3; TRBD1 agrees at 12 bases. The junction had 4 bases not matched to a gene; V was cut back by 5 bases and J by 2 bases. Germline CDR1 MNHEY, CDR2 SVGAGI. The CDR3 length is 16 residues. Here the CDR3 DNA reads TGTGCCAGCAGTAAGGGACAGGGGGCAACTGGAAACACCATATATTTT. This gives the protein CASSKGQGATGNTIYF.

This clonotype was seen more than once but under ten times. The V and J genes are TRBV12-3 or TRBV12-4 and TRBJ1-1; D possibly corresponds to TRBD1 (6 bases). V lost 6 bases and J lost 1, with 12 bases in between. CDR3 length: 14 residues. CDR3 sequence: CASSNRDGNTEAFF. The CDR3 nucleotides are TGTGCCAGCAGCAACAGGGATGGGAACACTGAAGCTTTCTTT.

This clonotype was detected many times. J is TRBJ2-1 and V is TRBV20-1, with 8 bases identical to TRBD2. The ends lost 5 bases at V and 7 bases at J; junction bases unmatched: 10. Per the germline V gene, CDR1 is DFQATT and CDR2 is SNEGSKA (reference sequence). CDR3 length equals 14 residues. The CDR3: CSAPGGGNLNEQFF. Here the CDR3 DNA reads TGCAGTGCTCCGGGGGGGGGCAATTTAAATGAGCAGTTCTTC.

This clonotype was detected ten times or more. V and J are TRBV12-3 or TRBV12-4 and TRBJ1-1; maybe TRBD1 (5 bases). The length of the CDR3 is 13 residues. V dropped 3 bases and J dropped 4 bases, with 9 bases sitting between them. The CDR3 coding sequence is TGTGCCAGCAGTTTGGGGACTTTCACTGAAGCTTTCTTT. Amino acid sequence: CASSLGTFTEAFF.

This clonotype was recorded at least ten times. The gene calls are TRBV7-9 and TRBJ1-2, with D hard to call. CDR1 SEHNR and CDR2 FQNEAQ come from the germline V gene (reference sequence). The ends were cut back, 3 bases at V and 4 bases at J, with 9 bases in the middle. The CDR3 is made up of 13 amino acids. CDR3 sequence: CASSFKAVYGYTF. CDR3 nucleotides: TGTGCCAGCAGCTTCAAGGCAGTCTATGGCTACACCTTC.

CDR3 sequence (DNA): TGCAGTGCTCGTTCTAGCGGTCGGGAGACCCAGTACTTC. Translating it yields CSARSSGRETQYF. The chain recombines TRBV20-1 with TRBJ2-5; 7 bases are a match to TRBD2. V shed 5 bases and J 5 bases; nucleotides not matched to a gene: 8. The germline gives CDR1 DFQATT, CDR2 SNEGSKA (reference sequence). This CDR3 is built from 13 residues.

This clonotype was seen ten or more times. The chain employs TRBV7-6 and TRBJ1-2; possible D gene TRBD1, 6 bases. The CDR3 is made up of 14 amino acids. Trimming removed 5 bases at V and 4 bases at J, with 14 bases between. CDR1 is SGHVS and CDR2 is FNYEAQ in the germline V gene. The chain's CDR3 is CASSQSGQLYGYTF. CDR3 bases: TGTGCCAGCAGCCAATCCGGACAGCTCTATGGCTACACCTTC.

In this sample, this clonotype turned up many times. This chain joins TRBV9 and TRBJ2-5; 8 bases agree with TRBD2. The trim removed 4 bases at V and 5 bases at J, leaving 7 bases unmatched. CDR3 length equals 14 residues. CDR1 SGDLS and CDR2 YYNGEE come from the germline V gene. The CDR3 nucleotides read TGTGCCAGCAGCCCAGCGGGGGTGGGCGAGACCCAGTACTTC. Translated, it gives CASSPAGVGETQYF.

This clonotype has at least ten counts. The rearrangement uses TRBV9 and TRBJ2-1, with 9 bases aligning to TRBD2. The CDR3 runs to 19 residues. Germline V lookup: CDR1 SGDLS, CDR2 YYNGEE. V gave up 2 bases and J gave up 8 bases; unmatched junction bases: 20. The CDR3: CASSVRVGGSGGRADEQFF. CDR3 DNA: TGTGCCAGCAGCGTTAGAGTAGGGGGGAGCGGCGGGAGGGCAGATGAGCAGTTCTTC.